These T cell receptor beta chains were read from a single sample in a study of cytomegalovirus exposure and HLA in healthy donors. Clones were read by immunoSEQ multiplex PCR, and TCRdb kept only the in-frame ones, dropping some. The data show 100,000 or so clones, with 69% seen just once and about 3.5% held by the top ten. The sequenced sample was PBMCs. The receptors were sampled from a man in his thirties or forties in good health and CMV-seronegative. Both conserved end residues are part of each CDR3. A D gene is named only where the DNA matches it firmly. Clone sizes are given selectively: once, few, many, or a class where the clone is expanded.

j_gene,abundance,v_gene,d_gene,CDR3nt,CDR3aa
TRBJ1-5,-,TRBV21-1,-,TGTGCCAGCAGCACCAAGAATCGGAAAGGGGGCGAATACCAGCCCCAGCATTTT,CASSTKNRKGGEYQPQHF
TRBJ2-1,-,TRBV4-1,TRBD2,TGCGCCAGCAGCCAAGACTGGGGGCTAGCGGGCTACAATGAGCAGTTCTTC,CASSQDWGLAGYNEQFF
TRBJ1-1,few,TRBV13,-,TGTGCCAGCAGCTTCTTTGGAGGGATGAACACTGAAGCTTTCTTT,CASSFFGGMNTEAFF
TRBJ1-6,-,TRBV27,TRBD1,TGTGCCACCAACTCCGCGACAGGGAATTCACCCCTCCACTTT,CATNSATGNSPLHF
TRBJ2-6,-,TRBV5-7,-,TGTGCCAGCAGCTTGAATCCGGCGGGCACGGGGGGGGCCAACGTCCTGACTTTC,CASSLNPAGTGGANVLTF
TRBJ2-7,-,TRBV18,-,TGTGCCAGCCAACCCGGGACAAACTACGAGCAGTACTTC,CASQPGTNYEQYF
TRBJ2-1,-,TRBV4-3,-,TGCGCCAGCAGCCAAGAGTGGCTTGGTATTGAGCAGTTCTTC,CASSQEWLGIEQFF
TRBJ1-1,-,TRBV19,TRBD1,TGTGCCAGTAGGACAGGGGGCGTCGGGACTGAAGCTTTCTTT,CASRTGGVGTEAFF
TRBJ1-2,-,TRBV19,-,TGTGCCAGTAGTATTTGGAGTGGAGACCTTGTCCTCTATGGCTACACCTTC,CASSIWSGDLVLYGYTF
TRBJ1-2,-,TRBV2,TRBD1,TGTGCCAGCAGCCTAATCGGACAGGCGGGAGGCTACACCTTC,CASSLIGQAGGYTF
TRBJ2-5,-,TRBV9,TRBD2,TGTGCCAGCAGCGTAACTAGCGGGAGTTGGGAGACCCAGTACTTC,CASSVTSGSWETQYF
TRBJ1-5,-,TRBV19,TRBD1,TGTGCCAGTAGTCCACGCGTAGGGACAGCTATCAATCAGCCCCAGCATTTT,CASSPRVGTAINQPQHF
TRBJ2-7,-,TRBV11-3,TRBD1,TGTGCCAGCAGCTTAGTGGGGACAGACTCCTACGAGCAGTACTTC,CASSLVGTDSYEQYF
TRBJ2-7,-,TRBV7-2,-,TGTGCCAGCAGCTTATTGGGAGGGGGGAGAAAGTCCTACGAGCAGTACTTC,CASSLLGGGRKSYEQYF
TRBJ1-1,-,TRBV5-1,-,TGCGCCAGCAGCTTGGATAGAGGTCGGGCTTTCTTT,CASSLDRGRAFF